The 30 T cell receptor beta chains given below trace back to one sample, sequenced in a study of blood T cell repertoires in COVID-19. Repertoires were generated with immunoSEQ multiplex PCR, while TCRdb's copy carries only in-frame clones and drops some. The sample includes about 260,000 clones, over 70% of them seen just once. The sequenced sample consisted of peripheral blood. All receptors derive from a woman between 70 and 85 years old with COVID-19, enrolled during active disease.

The chain has TRBV6-5 and TRBJ1-2, with 11 positions matching TRBD1. V lost 5 bases, J lost 4 bases, and 6 bases stayed unmatched. The germline CDR1 and CDR2 sequences are MNHEY and SVGAGI. The CDR3 runs to 15 residues. The CDR3 DNA sequence: TGTGCCAGCAGTCCACCGGGACAGGGGGTCTATGGCTACACCTTC. It is translated as CASSPPGQGVYGYTF.

CDR3 residues: CASSAGGANYGYTF. DNA of the CDR3: TGCGCCAGCAGCGCAGGGGGAGCTAACTATGGCTACACCTTC. The chain employs TRBV5-1 and TRBJ1-2; 7 bases agree with TRBD1. The V gene's germline CDR1 is SGHRS and CDR2 YFSETQ. V shed 4 bases, J shed 0 bases, and the junction held 3 bases outside the gene matches. CDR3 size: 14 residues.

This chain uses TRBV6-6 with TRBJ1-1, with D unclear. Germline assignment: CDR1 MNHNY and CDR2 SVGAGI (reference sequence). Trimming cost V 6 bases and J 6 bases, with 8 bases left between them. The length of the CDR3 is 11 residues. The CDR3 region has the DNA TGTGCCAGCAGCCTGCGGGCTGAAGCTTTCTTT. Translation: CASSLRAEAFF.

This clone was seen only once. The V gene is TRBV5-4, the J gene TRBJ1-1, with D hard to call. Germline V gives CDR1 SGHNT, CDR2 YYREEE (reference sequence). V lost 0 bases, J lost 1 base, and 7 bases lay in between. The length of the CDR3 is 14 residues. The CDR3 loop is CASSLGAANTEAFF. DNA of the CDR3: TGTGCCAGCAGCTTGGGGGCAGCGAACACTGAAGCTTTCTTT.

The chain uses TRBV11-2 and TRBJ2-1; possible D gene TRBD1, 5 bases. The CDR3 sequence is 14 residues long. Between the trimmed V and J ends, which lost 5 bases and 12 bases, there was a span of 20 bases. The germline V gene has CDR1 SGHAT and CDR2 FQNNGV. This chain's CDR3 is CASSHNNNRFRQFF. The DNA for the CDR3 is TGTGCCAGCAGCCACAACAATAACAGGTTTAGGCAGTTCTTC. Full variable domain (rest looked up from reference TRBV11-2 and TRBJ2-1): EAGVAQSPRYKIIEKRQSVAFWCNPISGHATLYWYQQILGQGPKLLIQFQNNGVVDDSQLPKDRFSAERLKGVDSTLKIQPAKLEDSAVYLCASSHNNNRFRQFFGPGTRLTVL.

CDR3: CSVEIGSSYNEQFF. CDR3 sequence (DNA): TGCAGCGTTGAAATAGGGAGCTCCTACAATGAGCAGTTCTTC. The V call is TRBV29-1, the J call TRBJ2-1; D is possibly TRBD2 (5 bases). V was shortened by 2 bases and J by 0 bases, with 8 bases between the two germline ends. The CDR3 is 14 residues long. Germline V gene data show CDR1 as SQVTM and CDR2 as ANQGSEA.

The chain carries TRBV30 and TRBJ1-5, with a tentative D call TRBD1 (5 bases). The CDR3 runs to 13 residues. Germline assignment: CDR1 GTSNPN and CDR2 SVGIG (reference sequence). V was cut by 2 bases and J by 8 bases, with 13 bases left in between. CDR3 coding DNA: TGTGCCTGGAGTAGTATGGACACTGAGCCCCAGCATTTT. Translated, it gives CAWSSMDTEPQHF.

The chain combines TRBV14 with TRBJ2-7; 7 bases are shared with TRBD2. Germline assignment: CDR1 SGHDN and CDR2 FVKESK. The J segment lost 0 bases and the V segment lost 3 bases, leaving 5 bases of the junction unmatched. This CDR3 region has 15 residues. The chain's CDR3 is CASSHTSVHSYEQYF. The CDR3 region has the DNA TGTGCCAGCAGCCACACTAGCGTGCACTCCTACGAGCAGTACTTC.

The chain links TRBV23-1 to TRBJ1-1; D remains unclear. TRBV23-1 is an open reading frame, and its role is uncertain. The CDR3 is made up of 14 amino acids. V was pared by 0 bases and J by 7 bases, with 12 bases between. DNA of the CDR3: TGCGCCAGCAGTCAATCGGGCCGAACAGTTGAAGCTTTCTTT. This sequence encodes CASSQSGRTVEAFF.

The chain combines TRBV5-1 with TRBJ1-1; 7 bases align to TRBD1. CDR3 size: 13 residues. Germline V lookup: CDR1 SGHRS, CDR2 YFSETQ. The ends lost 9 bases at V and 4 bases at J; junction bases unmatched: 9. DNA of the CDR3: TGCGCCACTGCAGGGGGAGTAGGCACTGAAGCTTTCTTT. As protein: CATAGGVGTEAFF.

V and J are TRBV19 and TRBJ1-5; D is uncertain. Trimming removed 3 bases from V and 6 bases from J, with 9 bases in between. The CDR3 extends over 13 amino acids. Germline-derived CDR1 and CDR2 are LNHDA and SQIVND (reference sequence). The CDR3 loop reads CASSIQTGQPQHF. In nucleotides, the CDR3 is TGTGCCAGTAGTATTCAGACGGGTCAGCCCCAGCATTTT.

The chain uses TRBV29-1 and TRBJ1-1, with D possibly TRBD1 on 5 matching bases. CDR1 is SQVTM and CDR2 is ANQGSEA in the germline V gene. V was clipped by 5 bases and J by 4 bases, with 11 bases between them. The CDR3 length is 12 residues. The CDR3, as DNA: TGCAGCGTTCTAACGGGGGGCACTGAAGCTTTCTTT. Amino acid sequence: CSVLTGGTEAFF. Full variable domain (rest looked up from reference TRBV29-1 and TRBJ1-1): SAVISQKPSRDICQRGTSLTIQCQVDSQVTMMFWYRQQPGQSLTLIATANQGSEATYESGFVIDKFPISRPNLTFSTLTVSNMSPEDSSIYLCSVLTGGTEAFFGQGTRLTVV.

This chain connects TRBV5-6 to TRBJ1-2; D is unclear. Trimming shortened V by 0 bases and J by 2 bases, and 5 bases separated the two germline ends. This CDR3 has 13 amino acids. The germline CDR1 and CDR2 sequences are SGHDT and YYEEEE. Here the CDR3 reads CASSLGENYGYTF. DNA of the CDR3: TGTGCCAGCAGCTTGGGGGAGAACTATGGCTACACCTTC.

For the CDR3, the DNA is TGTGCCAGCAGCTCCGGGACAGGTACATCTAACTATGGCTACACCTTC. Residues: CASSSGTGTSNYGYTF. The chain links TRBV5-6 to TRBJ1-2; TRBD1 agrees at 8 bases. CDR1 and CDR2 from the germline V gene are SGHDT and YYEEEE. J gave up 0 bases and V 3 bases, and 7 bases lay outside the gene matches. The CDR3 has 16 amino acids.

The J gene is TRBJ2-2, the V gene TRBV11-1; TRBD2 is a possible D gene (6 bases). The CDR3 is made up of 16 amino acids. Trimming took 7 bases from V and 1 from J, leaving 16 bases between them. Germline V gene lookup returns CDR1 SGHAT and CDR2 FQDESV (reference sequence). The chain's CDR3 is CASTPTGGRNTGELFF. DNA of the CDR3: TGTGCCAGCACCCCCACTGGGGGGAGGAACACCGGGGAGCTGTTTTTT.

J is TRBJ1-5 and V is TRBV7-9; TRBD1 agrees at 7 bases. J was trimmed by 2 bases and V by 4 bases; bases with no gene match: 11. The CDR3 runs to 17 residues. Germline lookup yields CDR1 SEHNR and CDR2 FQNEAQ (reference sequence). The CDR3 region is CASSSRQGSDGNQPQHF. The CDR3 DNA sequence: TGTGCCAGCAGCTCCCGACAGGGCAGTGATGGCAATCAGCCCCAGCATTTT.

The chain carries TRBV6-5 and TRBJ2-1; no firm D call. CDR1 is MNHEY and CDR2 is SVGAGI in the germline V gene. Trimming removed 3 bases from V and 0 bases from J, with 9 bases in between. The CDR3 consists of 15 residues. The CDR3 is CASSYGLSSYNEQFF. The CDR3 DNA reads as TGTGCCAGCAGTTATGGGCTGAGCTCCTACAATGAGCAGTTCTTC.

The rearrangement links TRBV10-1 to TRBJ2-3, with TRBD2 matching over 10 bases. CDR1 WNHNN and CDR2 SYGVQD come from the germline V gene (reference sequence). Trimming removed 3 bases from V and 2 bases from J; junction bases left unmatched: 5. The CDR3 totals 16 residues. The CDR3 loop is CASSDDSGRYTDTQYF. The CDR3 DNA follows: TGCGCCAGCAGTGATGATAGCGGGAGGTACACAGATACGCAGTATTTT.

V is TRBV4-2 and J is TRBJ1-5, with 8 nucleotides matching TRBD1. The CDR3 totals 14 residues. The germline V gene encodes CDR1 LGHNA and CDR2 YNFKEQ. The V segment lost 2 bases and the J segment 5 bases; nucleotides outside the gene matches: 2. DNA for the CDR3: TGTGCCAGCAGCCAACAGGGGGCAGATCAGCCCCAGCATTTT. Protein: CASSQQGADQPQHF.

The chain couples TRBV19 to TRBJ2-3; D is possibly TRBD2 (6 bases). This CDR3 comprises 15 residues. V lost 1 base to trimming and J lost 2 bases, with 10 bases between them. The germline V gene encodes CDR1 LNHDA and CDR2 SQIVND (reference sequence). The CDR3 DNA reads TGTGCCAGTAGTATAGGTCGGGACTTCACAGATACGCAGTATTTT. Its protein is CASSIGRDFTDTQYF.

With regard to this clone: Additional DNA sequences in this sample encode the identical CDR3. This sequence joins TRBV18 and TRBJ2-7; 10 bases match TRBD1. The germline V gene encodes CDR1 KGHSH and CDR2 LQKENI. The CDR3 covers 14 residues. V was pared by 3 bases and J by 1 base, with 0 bases of the junction left unmatched. Written as DNA, the CDR3 is TGTGCCAGCTCACCGGGACAGGGGTCCTACGAGCAGTACTTC. Residues: CASSPGQGSYEQYF.

The chain joins TRBV27 to TRBJ1-2, with 8 bases matching TRBD1. CDR3 size: 14 residues. From germline, CDR1 is MNHEY and CDR2 SMNVEV (reference sequence). Trimming cost V 4 bases and J 8 bases; bases outside gene matches: 9. For the CDR3, the DNA is TGTGCCAGCAGTTCCTTTGGCAGGGGGCTAGGCTACACCTTC. Translation gives CASSSFGRGLGYTF.

The genes are TRBV14 and TRBJ2-2; 7 nucleotides line up with TRBD1. From germline, CDR1 is SGHDN and CDR2 FVKESK. J gave up 6 bases and V 0 bases, and 7 bases lay outside the gene matches. The CDR3 runs 16 residues. The DNA of the CDR3 is TGTGCCAGCAGCCAAGAAAGGGACAGTTCGGCCGGGGAGCTGTTTTTT. It translates to CASSQERDSSAGELFF.

The genes are TRBV28 and TRBJ2-3, with TRBD1 identical over 7 bases. This CDR3 has 14 residues. In germline, CDR1 is MDHEN, CDR2 SYDVKM. V gave up 3 bases and J gave up 10 bases; unmatched junction bases: 10. The CDR3 coding sequence is TGTGCCAGCAGTTTCTCGATCAGGGACAGCCCGCAGTATTTT. It encodes CASSFSIRDSPQYF.

This rearrangement joins TRBV7-6 to TRBJ1-1; the D is unclear. There are 15 residues in the CDR3. V shed 2 bases and J shed 4 bases, with 14 bases lying between them. In germline, CDR1 is SGHVS, CDR2 FNYEAQ. CDR3 nucleotides: TGTGCCAGCAGCTTACTGGCGGGCCGAGGCACTGAAGCTTTCTTT. It is translated as CASSLLAGRGTEAFF.

The CDR3 DNA reads as TGTGCCAGTAATGACCGGGACAGGGCTACTTATCAGCCCCAGCATTTT. It encodes CASNDRDRATYQPQHF. The chain employs TRBV19 and TRBJ1-5; 9 bases are shared with TRBD1. V shed 7 bases, J shed 5 bases, and the junction held 12 bases outside the gene matches. The CDR3 runs 16 residues. Germline loops: CDR1 LNHDA, CDR2 SQIVND (reference sequence).

This clone was recorded a few times. The chain has TRBV4-2 and TRBJ2-7, with 9 bases matching TRBD1. The length of the CDR3 is 14 residues. Germline V CDR1 and CDR2: LGHNA, YNFKEQ. Losses at the gene ends were 3 bases for V and 3 bases for J; bases not matched to a gene: 3. This CDR3 reads CASSQGQGYYEQYF. CDR3 coding DNA: TGTGCCAGCAGCCAGGGACAGGGTTACTACGAGCAGTACTTC.

This clone came up once. The chain couples TRBV28 to TRBJ2-6, with 7 bases that match TRBD2. The J segment lost 4 bases and the V segment lost 5 bases, leaving 14 bases of the junction unmatched. This CDR3 is built from 18 residues. The V gene's germline CDR1 is MDHEN and CDR2 SYDVKM. Written as DNA, the CDR3 is TGTGCCAGCAGTCCGGCACGGGGGAGGGCTTTGGGGGCCAACGTCCTGACTTTC. This sequence encodes CASSPARGRALGANVLTF.

The chain combines TRBV27 with TRBJ2-7; perhaps TRBD1 as D (5 bases). In germline, CDR1 is MNHEY, CDR2 SMNVEV (reference sequence). This CDR3 is 15 amino acids long. Trimming cost V 0 bases and J 2 bases, with 11 bases left between them. The CDR3 reads CASSLSLDTTYEQYF. CDR3 nucleotides: TGTGCCAGCAGTTTATCTTTGGACACCACCTACGAGCAGTACTTC.

The genes are TRBV3-1 (or the pseudogene TRBV3-2) and TRBJ2-1; D ambiguous. Trimming took 0 bases from V and 12 from J, leaving 12 bases between them. Germline V gives CDR1 LGHDT, CDR2 YNNKEL (reference sequence). This CDR3 has 13 residues. CDR3 nucleotide sequence: TGTGCCAGCAGCCAAGATCCTCTTGGGCTGCAGTTCTTC. It yields the protein CASSQDPLGLQFF.